The clone carrying this TCR beta chain showed up just a few times. What it recognizes is unknown. These data come from a study of blood T cells in healthy people across ages. Whole-study findings and limits: Estimated diversity that came from one million T cells was considered an underestimate.

From germline, CDR1 is MNHNS and CDR2 SASEGT. The CDR3 runs to 17 residues. J was trimmed by 3 bases and V by 7 bases; bases with no gene match: 12. Isolation of PBMCs gave at least 7 million cells per sample. Extraction of total RNA produced a minimum of 6 micrograms from each sample. Then a second PCR, running about 6 to 12 cycles, was carried out with a sample-barcoded 5' primer and a J-beta primer mix. TCRdb processed the 5' RACE reads anew with MiXCR; each CDR3 protein has one entry. This table holds approximately 820,000 distinct CDR3 sequences, approximately 48% found once. The rearrangement joins TRBV6-1 to TRBJ2-5; TRBD2 matches at 12 bases. The material sequenced was blood. The TCR was taken from a man aged 55 to 70 in good health. In DNA, the CDR3 is TGTGCCAGCAAGCTAGGGAGACTAGCGGGGGATAAAGAGACCCAGTACTTC. It encodes CASKLGRLAGDKETQYF.